These 3 T cell receptor beta chains came from one sample sequenced in a study of cytomegalovirus exposure and HLA in healthy donors. Primers included in the PCR were 60 Vbeta and 13 Jbeta primers. Repertoires were generated with immunoSEQ multiplex PCR, while TCRdb's copy carries only in-frame clones and drops some. The table shows about 120,000 clones, with 77% occurring only once. The specimen sequenced was PBMCs. Source of these receptors: a man aged 40-55 years in good health and CMV-seropositive.

The chain has TRBV15 and TRBJ2-7; 7 bases are a match to TRBD2. Per germline, CDR1 LNHNV and CDR2 YYDKDF (reference sequence). The V and J ends lost 1 base and 4 bases, in that order; junction bases with no gene match: 7. This CDR3 spans 15 amino acids. The chain's CDR3 is CATSRARGWGYEQYF. The CDR3 coding sequence is TGTGCCACCAGCAGAGCGCGGGGGTGGGGGTACGAGCAGTACTTC.

This chain uses TRBV4-1 with TRBJ2-7, with 8 bases lining up with TRBD1. Germline loops: CDR1 MGHRA, CDR2 YSYEKL. This CDR3 spans 15 amino acids. V lost 3 bases to trimming and J lost 2 bases; unmatched junction nucleotides: 6. CDR3: CASSHNTGGTYEQYF. In nucleotides, the CDR3 is TGCGCCAGCAGCCATAACACAGGGGGGACCTACGAGCAGTACTTC.

Worth noting for this clone: This specimen includes other DNA sequences encoding the same CDR3. The V gene is TRBV19, the J gene TRBJ2-7; D possibly corresponds to TRBD1 (7 bases). This CDR3 comprises 15 residues. The V end lost 3 bases, the J end lost 0 bases, and 12 bases lay between the germline ends. Germline V gene sequence: CDR1 LNHDA, CDR2 SQIVND (reference sequence). In DNA form, the CDR3 reads TGTGCCAGTAGTATCGGGCAGGGGGGCTCCTACGAGCAGTACTTC. The encoded protein is CASSIGQGGSYEQYF.